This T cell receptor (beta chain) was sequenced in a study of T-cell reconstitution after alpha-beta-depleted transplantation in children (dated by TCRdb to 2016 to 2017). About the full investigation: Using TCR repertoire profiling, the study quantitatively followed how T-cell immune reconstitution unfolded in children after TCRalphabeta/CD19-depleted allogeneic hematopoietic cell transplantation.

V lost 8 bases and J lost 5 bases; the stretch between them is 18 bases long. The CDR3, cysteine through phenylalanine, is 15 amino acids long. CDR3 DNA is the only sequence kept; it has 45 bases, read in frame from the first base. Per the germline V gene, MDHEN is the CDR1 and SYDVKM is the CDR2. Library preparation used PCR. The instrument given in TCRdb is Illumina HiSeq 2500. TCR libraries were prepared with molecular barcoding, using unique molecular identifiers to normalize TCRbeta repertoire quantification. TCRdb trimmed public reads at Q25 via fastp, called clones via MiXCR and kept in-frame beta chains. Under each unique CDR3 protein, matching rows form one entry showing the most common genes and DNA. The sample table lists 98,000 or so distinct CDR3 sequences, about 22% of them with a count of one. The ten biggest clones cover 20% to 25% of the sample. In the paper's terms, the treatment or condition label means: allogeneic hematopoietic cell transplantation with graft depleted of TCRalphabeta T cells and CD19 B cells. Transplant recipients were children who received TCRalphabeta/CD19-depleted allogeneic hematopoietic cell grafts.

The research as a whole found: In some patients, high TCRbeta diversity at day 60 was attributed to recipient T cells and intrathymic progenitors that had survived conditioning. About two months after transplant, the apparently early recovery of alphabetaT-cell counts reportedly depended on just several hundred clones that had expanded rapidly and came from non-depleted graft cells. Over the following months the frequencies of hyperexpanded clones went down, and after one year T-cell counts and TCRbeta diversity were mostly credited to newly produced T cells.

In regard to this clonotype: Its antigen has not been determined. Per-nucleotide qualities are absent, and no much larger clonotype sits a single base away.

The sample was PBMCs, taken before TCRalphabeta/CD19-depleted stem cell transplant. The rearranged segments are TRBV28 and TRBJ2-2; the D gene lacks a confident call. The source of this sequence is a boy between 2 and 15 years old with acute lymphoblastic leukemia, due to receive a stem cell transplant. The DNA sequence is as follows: TGTGCCAGCTTCGGCCGGCTTGGTGTTACCGGGGAGCTGTTTTTT. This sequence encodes CASFGRLGVTGELFF.